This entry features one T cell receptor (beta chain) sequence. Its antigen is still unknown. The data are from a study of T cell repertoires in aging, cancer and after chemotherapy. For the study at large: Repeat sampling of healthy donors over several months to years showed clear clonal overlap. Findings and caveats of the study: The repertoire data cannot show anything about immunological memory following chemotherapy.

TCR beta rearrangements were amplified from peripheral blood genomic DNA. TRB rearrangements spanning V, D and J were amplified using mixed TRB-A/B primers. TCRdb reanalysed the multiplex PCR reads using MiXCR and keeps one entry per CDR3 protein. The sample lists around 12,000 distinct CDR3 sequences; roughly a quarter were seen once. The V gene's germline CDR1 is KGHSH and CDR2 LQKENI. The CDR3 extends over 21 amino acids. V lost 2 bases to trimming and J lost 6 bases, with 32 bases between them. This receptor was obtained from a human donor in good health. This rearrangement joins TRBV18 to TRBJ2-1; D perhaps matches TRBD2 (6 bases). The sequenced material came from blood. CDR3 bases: TGTGCCAGCTCACCATCTCACGCAGGGTCAAGGAGGGACCGAGAGGGCAATGAGCAGTTCTTC. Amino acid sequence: CASSPSHAGSRRDREGNEQFF.